The 19 T cell receptor beta chains listed next were all sequenced from one sample in a study of beta chain features in type 1 diabetes. As every portion of the isolated RNA was reverse transcribed, the sequencing read expressed TCRB transcripts. This table comes from immunoSEQ multiplex PCR, and its TCRdb copy is limited to in-frame clones, with some not included. This sample carries about 200,000 clones, 11% of them seen once, and the ten largest clones take less than 1.5%. The sample comprised central memory CD4+ T cells from blood. These receptors all come from a man aged 18 to 30 in good health.

The rearrangement links TRBV7-2 to TRBJ2-5; perhaps TRBD2 as D (6 bases). The length of the CDR3 is 15 residues. Germline-derived CDR1 and CDR2 are SGHTA and FQGNSA. Trimming cost V 2 bases and J 5 bases, with 15 bases left between them. The CDR3 here is CASSLKTEGRETQYF. The CDR3 DNA reads TGTGCCAGCAGCTTAAAGACGGAGGGCCGGGAGACCCAGTACTTC.

This clone has a handful of counts. The genes are TRBV5-1 and TRBJ1-1, with 7 bases matching TRBD1. Germline CDR1 and CDR2: SGHRS and YFSETQ. The CDR3 loop spans 14 amino acids. The V segment lost 4 bases and the J segment 5 bases; nucleotides outside the gene matches: 8. The CDR3 here is CASSATGIGTEAFF. In DNA, the CDR3 is TGCGCCAGCAGCGCGACAGGGATCGGGACTGAAGCTTTCTTT.

The sample holds many counts of this clone. CDR3 protein: CASSQAGDNEQFF. The CDR3 DNA reads TGTGCCAGCAGCCAGGCGGGGGATAATGAGCAGTTCTTC. This chain joins TRBV9 and TRBJ2-1; 7 bases align to TRBD2. With 4 bases clipped from V and 7 bases from J, the junction kept 5 bases outside the gene matches. The CDR3 has 13 residues. Looked up from germline, CDR1 is SGDLS and CDR2 is YYNGEE.

The chain combines TRBV6-5 with TRBJ2-5; the D call may be TRBD1 or TRBD2 (5 bases each). V was pared by 5 bases and J by 1 base, with 11 bases between. This CDR3 region has 14 residues. From germline, CDR1 is MNHEY and CDR2 SVGAGI. The CDR3 protein is CASSHGTVQETQYF. DNA for the CDR3: TGTGCCAGCAGTCACGGGACGGTCCAAGAGACCCAGTACTTC.

This clone turned up a few times. This chain joins TRBV7-9 and TRBJ1-4, with D tentatively TRBD1 (6 bases). Between the trimmed V and J ends, which lost 3 bases and 2 bases, there was a span of 13 bases. This CDR3 has 16 residues. Per the germline V gene, CDR1 is SEHNR and CDR2 is FQNEAQ (reference sequence). CDR3 region: CASSFVTGSTNEKLFF. The CDR3 DNA is TGTGCCAGCAGCTTTGTTACAGGGAGTACTAATGAAAAACTGTTTTTT.

This clone was counted only a few times. The chain is built from TRBV27 and TRBJ2-7, with unresolved D. The germline CDR1 and CDR2 sequences are MNHEY and SMNVEV (reference sequence). Trimming left V 2 bases short and J 4 bases short, with 9 bases between. The CDR3 spans 13 residues. This chain's CDR3 is CASSLGDGYEQYF. CDR3 nucleotides: TGTGCCAGCAGTTTAGGGGATGGGTACGAGCAGTACTTC.

This clone has a handful of counts. The chain combines TRBV29-1 with TRBJ2-5; 9 positions match TRBD1. Per germline, CDR1 SQVTM and CDR2 ANQGSEA. With 8 bases clipped from V and 4 bases from J, the junction kept 5 bases outside the gene matches. The CDR3 is 12 amino acids. CDR3 nucleotides: TGCAGCATCAGGGGACAGGGAGAGACCCAGTACTTC. Its translation is CSIRGQGETQYF.

About this clone: A read error likely explains this, since a far larger clone differs by one base. V is TRBV11-2 and J is TRBJ2-2, with D perhaps TRBD1 or TRBD2 (5 bases each). The V and J ends lost 5 bases and 4 bases respectively, with 11 bases between them. From germline, CDR1 is SGHAT and CDR2 FQNNGV. The CDR3 runs to 14 residues. CDR3 in amino acids: CASSPGTFTGELFF. The CDR3 nucleotides are TGTGCCAGCAGCCCGGGGACGTTCACCGGGGAGCTGTTTTTT.

V gene TRBV14 combines with J gene TRBJ2-7, with 7 bases aligning to TRBD2. The CDR3 spans 13 residues. Unmatched junction bases numbered 2, after V lost 6 bases and J lost 0 bases. CDR1 is SGHDN, CDR2 FVKESK, per germline. CDR3 residues: CASSRTSSYEQYF. The DNA for the CDR3 is TGTGCCAGCAGTCGGACTAGCTCCTACGAGCAGTACTTC.

About this clone itself: A clone one base away is much larger, so this may be a read error. The V call is TRBV7-2, the J call TRBJ1-1; TRBD1 might be the D (6 bases). Germline V gives CDR1 SGHTA, CDR2 FQGNSA. The CDR3 contains 14 residues. V was shortened by 5 bases and J by 2 bases, with 12 bases between the two germline ends. In DNA, the CDR3 is TGTGCCAGCAGCCCCGGGGGGGCTAACACTGAAGCTTTCTTT. Its protein product is CASSPGGANTEAFF.

The chain employs TRBV7-9 and TRBJ1-1, with D perhaps TRBD1 (5 bases). There are 13 residues in the CDR3. CDR1 and CDR2 (germline): SEHNR, FQNEAQ (reference sequence). Trimming shortened V by 6 bases and J by 1 base, and 9 bases separated the two germline ends. CDR3 DNA: TGTGCCAGCAGGAAAACAGGGAACACTGAAGCTTTCTTT. Protein sequence: CASRKTGNTEAFF.

J is TRBJ2-1 and V is TRBV4-3; TRBD2 matches 12 bases. Per the germline V gene, CDR1 is LGHNA and CDR2 is YSLEER. There are 17 residues in the CDR3. Trimming removed 2 bases from V and 8 bases from J; junction bases left unmatched: 10. The DNA of the CDR3 is TGCGCCAGCAGCCAACTAACTAGCGGGAGGAAGATGGATGAGCAGTTCTTC. Amino acid sequence: CASSQLTSGRKMDEQFF.

This sequence joins TRBV6-6 and TRBJ2-7; the D gene is possibly TRBD2 (5 bases). The V gene lost 2 bases and the J gene lost 4 bases, with 12 bases spanning the gap. Germline assignment: CDR1 MNHNY and CDR2 SVGAGI (reference sequence). The CDR3 runs to 14 residues. Here the CDR3 reads CASSYGLAWYEQYF. DNA for the CDR3: TGTGCCAGCAGTTACGGGTTAGCGTGGTACGAGCAGTACTTC.

This clone was seen only a few times. The V call is TRBV15, the J call TRBJ2-3; 10 bases are shared with TRBD1. This CDR3 region has 14 residues. Per germline, CDR1 LNHNV and CDR2 YYDKDF (reference sequence). The V segment lost 3 bases and the J segment 6 bases; nucleotides outside the gene matches: 3. As DNA, the CDR3 is TGTGCCACCAGCAGGCCGGACAGGGGGGATACGCAGTATTTT. This gives the protein CATSRPDRGDTQYF.

V and J are TRBV23-1 and TRBJ1-5, with D possibly matching TRBD1 (5 bases). TRBV23-1 is noted as an ORF with a role that remains uncertain. The ends were cut back, 3 bases at V and 5 bases at J, with 20 bases in the middle. The CDR3 totals 17 residues. CDR3 residues: CASSHRPARERDQPQHF. Here the CDR3 DNA reads TGCGCCAGCAGTCATCGTCCAGCCAGGGAAAGAGATCAGCCCCAGCATTTT.

The J gene is TRBJ2-3, the V gene TRBV5-1; D is possibly TRBD2 (5 bases). V lost 3 bases to trimming and J lost 6 bases, with 5 bases between them. CDR1 and CDR2 from the germline V gene are SGHRS and YFSETQ. The CDR3 totals 11 residues. The CDR3 loop reads CASSWRDTQYF. In DNA form, the CDR3 reads TGCGCCAGCAGCTGGAGGGATACGCAGTATTTT. The whole variable domain, filled in from reference TRBV5-1 and TRBJ2-3, reads KAGVTQTPRYLIKTRGQQVTLSCSPISGHRSVSWYQQTPGQGLQFLFEYFSETQRNKGNFPGRFSGRQFSNSRSEMNVSTLELGDSALYLCASSWRDTQYFGPGTRLTVL.

This clone has a handful of counts. V usage is TRBV2 and J usage is TRBJ2-1, with 7 bases lining up with TRBD1. The CDR3 is 13 amino acids. Trimming took 4 bases from V and 5 from J; bases not matched to a gene: 2. The germline V gene has CDR1 SNHLY and CDR2 FYNNEI. The CDR3 spells CASSGDSNNEQFF. As DNA, the CDR3 is TGTGCCAGCAGTGGGGACAGCAACAATGAGCAGTTCTTC.

This sequence joins TRBV30 and TRBJ1-3; tentative D call: TRBD1 (5 bases). The CDR3 runs to 16 residues. Trimming took 0 bases from V and 0 from J, leaving 12 bases between them. Germline V gene data show CDR1 as GTSNPN and CDR2 as SVGIG (reference sequence). The CDR3 protein is CAWSVGLLSSGNTIYF. In nucleotides, the CDR3 is TGTGCCTGGAGTGTGGGACTCTTGAGCTCTGGAAACACCATATATTTT.

This clone was detected a few times. The chain has TRBV5-6 and TRBJ1-4; D is possibly TRBD1 (5 bases). Germline V gene data show CDR1 as SGHDT and CDR2 as YYEEEE. The CDR3 sequence is 16 residues long. The ends were cut back, 0 bases at V and 3 bases at J, with 12 bases in the middle. DNA for the CDR3: TGTGCCAGCAGCTTGGTCTTATCGGGGGCTAATGAAAAACTGTTTTTT. Translation gives CASSLVLSGANEKLFF.